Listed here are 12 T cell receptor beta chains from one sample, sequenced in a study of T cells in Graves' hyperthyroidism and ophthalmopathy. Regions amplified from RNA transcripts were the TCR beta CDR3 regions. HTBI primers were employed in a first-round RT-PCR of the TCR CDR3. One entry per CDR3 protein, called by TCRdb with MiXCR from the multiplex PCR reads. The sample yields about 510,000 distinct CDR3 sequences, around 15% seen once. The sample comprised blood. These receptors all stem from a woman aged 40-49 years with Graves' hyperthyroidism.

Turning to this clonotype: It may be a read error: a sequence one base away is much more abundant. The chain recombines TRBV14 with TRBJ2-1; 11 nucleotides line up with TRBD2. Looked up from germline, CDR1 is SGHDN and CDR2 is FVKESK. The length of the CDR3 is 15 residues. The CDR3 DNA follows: TGTGCCAGCGGCCAACTAGCGGGAGAGCCCAATGAGCAGTTCTTC. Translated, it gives CASGQLAGEPNEQFF.

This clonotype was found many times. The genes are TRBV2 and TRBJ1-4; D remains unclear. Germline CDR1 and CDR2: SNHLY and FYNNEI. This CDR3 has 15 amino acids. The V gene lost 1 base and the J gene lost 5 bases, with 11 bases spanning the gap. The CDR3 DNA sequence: TGTGCCAGCAGTGAAGGTGGGCTCGGGAATGAAAAACTGTTTTTT. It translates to CASSEGGLGNEKLFF.

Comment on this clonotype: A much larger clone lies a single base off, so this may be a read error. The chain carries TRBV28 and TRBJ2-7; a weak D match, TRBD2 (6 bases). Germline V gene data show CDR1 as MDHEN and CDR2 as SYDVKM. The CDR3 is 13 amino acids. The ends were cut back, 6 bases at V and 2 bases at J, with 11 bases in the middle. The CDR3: CASSPGAPYEQYF. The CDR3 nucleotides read TGTGCCAGCAGCCCGGGAGCCCCCTACGAGCAGTACTTC.

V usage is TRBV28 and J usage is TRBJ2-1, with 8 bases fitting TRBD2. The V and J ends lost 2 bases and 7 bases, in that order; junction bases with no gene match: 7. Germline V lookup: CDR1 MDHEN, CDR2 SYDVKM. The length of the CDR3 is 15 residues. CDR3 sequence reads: CASSLEREYLNEQFF. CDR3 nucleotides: TGTGCCAGCAGTTTAGAGCGGGAGTATTTAAATGAGCAGTTCTTC.

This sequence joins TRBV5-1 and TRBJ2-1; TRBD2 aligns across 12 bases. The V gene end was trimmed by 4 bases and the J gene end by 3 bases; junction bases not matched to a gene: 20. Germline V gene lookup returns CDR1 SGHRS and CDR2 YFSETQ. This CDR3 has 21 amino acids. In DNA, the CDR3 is TGCGCCAGCAGCCTTACTACAATTGGTCCGGGACTAGCGGGCGGCTACAATGAGCAGTTCTTC. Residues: CASSLTTIGPGLAGGYNEQFF.

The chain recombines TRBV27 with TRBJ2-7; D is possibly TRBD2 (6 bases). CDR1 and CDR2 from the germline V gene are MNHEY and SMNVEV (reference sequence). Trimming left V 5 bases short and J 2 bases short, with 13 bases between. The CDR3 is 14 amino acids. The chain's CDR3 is CASSGRDWPYEQYF. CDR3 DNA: TGTGCCAGCAGTGGCCGGGACTGGCCCTACGAGCAGTACTTC.

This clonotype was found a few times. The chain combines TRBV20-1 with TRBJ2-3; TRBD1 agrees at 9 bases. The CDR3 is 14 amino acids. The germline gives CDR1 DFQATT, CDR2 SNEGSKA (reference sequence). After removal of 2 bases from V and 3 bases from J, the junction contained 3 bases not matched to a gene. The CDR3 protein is CSARRGTGTDTQYF. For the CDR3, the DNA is TGCAGTGCTAGACGGGGGACAGGGACAGATACGCAGTATTTT.

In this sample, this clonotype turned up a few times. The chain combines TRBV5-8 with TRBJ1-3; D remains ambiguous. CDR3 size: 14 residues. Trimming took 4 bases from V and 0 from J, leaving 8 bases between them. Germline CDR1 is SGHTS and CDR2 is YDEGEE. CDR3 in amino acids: CASSNLVSGNTIYF. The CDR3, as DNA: TGTGCCAGCAGCAATTTAGTCTCTGGAAACACCATATATTTT.

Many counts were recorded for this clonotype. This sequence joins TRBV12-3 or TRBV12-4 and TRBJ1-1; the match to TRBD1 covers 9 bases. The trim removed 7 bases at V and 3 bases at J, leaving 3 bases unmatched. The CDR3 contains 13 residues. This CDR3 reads CASTGQGYTEAFF. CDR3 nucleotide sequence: TGTGCCAGCACGGGACAGGGATACACTGAAGCTTTCTTT.

The CDR3 sequence: CSVESAEGTGELFF. In DNA form, the CDR3 reads TGCAGCGTTGAGTCAGCGGAAGGAACCGGGGAGCTGTTTTTT. The V gene is TRBV29-1, the J gene TRBJ2-2; D may be TRBD2 (5 bases). Germline CDR1 reads SQVTM; CDR2 reads ANQGSEA. This CDR3 has 14 amino acids. Trimming cost V 3 bases and J 5 bases, with 13 bases left between them.

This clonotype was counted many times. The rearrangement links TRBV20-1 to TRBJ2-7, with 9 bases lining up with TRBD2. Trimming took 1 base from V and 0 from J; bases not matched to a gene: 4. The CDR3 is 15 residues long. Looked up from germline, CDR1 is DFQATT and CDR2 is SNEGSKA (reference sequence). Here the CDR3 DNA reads TGCAGTGCTAGAGTGAATAGCGGGAGCTCCTACGAGCAGTACTTC. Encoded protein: CSARVNSGSSYEQYF.

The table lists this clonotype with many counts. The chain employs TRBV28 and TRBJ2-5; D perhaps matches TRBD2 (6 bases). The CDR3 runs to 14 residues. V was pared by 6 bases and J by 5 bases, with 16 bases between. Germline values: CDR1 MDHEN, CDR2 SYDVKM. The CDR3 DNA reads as TGTGCCAGCAGGTCCACGGGGGAGAGTGAGACCCAGTACTTC. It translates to CASRSTGESETQYF. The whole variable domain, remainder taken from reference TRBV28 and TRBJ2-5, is DVKVTQSSRYLVKRTGEKVFLECVQDMDHENMFWYRQDPGLGLRLIYFSYDVKMKEKGDIPEGYSVSREKKERFSLILESASTNQTSMYLCASRSTGESETQYFGPGTRLLVL.